The subject of this entry is one T cell receptor beta chain. The antigen is not known. These data belong to a study of cytomegalovirus exposure and HLA in healthy donors. Study context: Counted in an early data release were 85 million or so unique TCRs from HLA-typed donors.

Study-level results: In a later analysis, parvovirus B19, influenza, CMV and Epstein-Barr virus appeared linked to several top co-occurrence clusters. The presence/absence work took it that sequencing depth was about the same across donors.

Losses at the gene ends were 11 bases for V and 2 bases for J; bases not matched to a gene: 14. Germline V lookup: CDR1 MDHEN, CDR2 SYDVKM. This CDR3 has 15 residues. Researchers ran the PCR with 60 Vbeta and 13 Jbeta primers. Sequenced by immunoSEQ multiplex PCR; TCRdb stores in-frame clones only, minus some. The sample consists of roughly 190,000 clones, around 78% of them appearing once. The TCR was taken from a woman aged 25-40 years in good health and CMV-seropositive. The V and J genes are TRBV28 and TRBJ2-7; 8 bases agree with TRBD1. Sequencing was carried out using PBMCs. CDR3 sequence: CASSLGAGGPYEQYF. The CDR3 DNA sequence: TGTGCCTCCTCTCTTGGGGCAGGGGGCCCCTACGAGCAGTACTTC.